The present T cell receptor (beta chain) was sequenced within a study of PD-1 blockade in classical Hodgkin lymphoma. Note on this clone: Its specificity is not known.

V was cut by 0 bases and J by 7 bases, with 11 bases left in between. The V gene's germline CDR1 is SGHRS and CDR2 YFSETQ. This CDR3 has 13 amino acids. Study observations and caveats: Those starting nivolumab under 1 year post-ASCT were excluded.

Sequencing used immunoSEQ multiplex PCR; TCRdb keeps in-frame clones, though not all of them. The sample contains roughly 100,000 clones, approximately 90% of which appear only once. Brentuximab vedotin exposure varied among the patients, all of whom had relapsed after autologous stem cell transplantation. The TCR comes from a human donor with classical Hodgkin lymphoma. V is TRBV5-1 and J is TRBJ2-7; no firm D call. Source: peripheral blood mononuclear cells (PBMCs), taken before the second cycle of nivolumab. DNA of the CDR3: TGCGCCAGCAGCTTGGTTCTGCGGCGGGAGCAGTACTTC. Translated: CASSLVLRREQYF.